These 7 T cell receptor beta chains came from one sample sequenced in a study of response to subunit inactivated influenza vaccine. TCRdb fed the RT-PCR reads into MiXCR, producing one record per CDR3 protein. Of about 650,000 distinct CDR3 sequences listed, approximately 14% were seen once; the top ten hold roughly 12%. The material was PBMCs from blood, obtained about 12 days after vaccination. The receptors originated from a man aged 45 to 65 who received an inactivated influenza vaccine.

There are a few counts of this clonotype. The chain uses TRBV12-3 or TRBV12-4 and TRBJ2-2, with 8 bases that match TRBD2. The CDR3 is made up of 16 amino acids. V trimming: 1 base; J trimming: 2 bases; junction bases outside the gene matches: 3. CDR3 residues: CASSLERGPNTGELFF. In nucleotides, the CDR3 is TGTGCCAGCAGTTTAGAGCGGGGGCCAAACACCGGGGAGCTGTTTTTT.

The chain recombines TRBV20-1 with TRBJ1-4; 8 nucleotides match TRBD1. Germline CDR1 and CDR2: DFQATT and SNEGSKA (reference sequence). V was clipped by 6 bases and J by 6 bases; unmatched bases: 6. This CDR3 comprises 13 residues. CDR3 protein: CSANRGVDEKLFF. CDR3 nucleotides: TGCAGTGCCAACAGGGGGGTGGATGAAAAACTGTTTTTT.

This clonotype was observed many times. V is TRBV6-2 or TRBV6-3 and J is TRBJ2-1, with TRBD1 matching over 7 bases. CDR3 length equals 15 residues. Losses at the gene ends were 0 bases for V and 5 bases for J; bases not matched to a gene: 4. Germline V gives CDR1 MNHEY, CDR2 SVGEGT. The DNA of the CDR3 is TGTGCCAGCAGTTACTCTGGGCAGGGGGACAATGAGCAGTTCTTC. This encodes CASSYSGQGDNEQFF.

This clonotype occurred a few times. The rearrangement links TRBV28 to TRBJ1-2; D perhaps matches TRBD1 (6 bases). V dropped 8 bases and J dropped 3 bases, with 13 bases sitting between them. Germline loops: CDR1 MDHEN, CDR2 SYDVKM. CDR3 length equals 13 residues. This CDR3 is CASLRGEDYGYTF. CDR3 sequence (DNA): TGTGCCAGCTTGAGGGGGGAGGACTATGGCTACACCTTC.

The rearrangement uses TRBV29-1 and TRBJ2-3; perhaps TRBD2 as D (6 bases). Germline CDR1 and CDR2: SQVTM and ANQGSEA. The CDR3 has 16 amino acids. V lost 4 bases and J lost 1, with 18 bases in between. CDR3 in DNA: TGCAGCGTTGGTCTGAGGCTAGCGTTAGGCACAGATACGCAGTATTTT. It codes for CSVGLRLALGTDTQYF.

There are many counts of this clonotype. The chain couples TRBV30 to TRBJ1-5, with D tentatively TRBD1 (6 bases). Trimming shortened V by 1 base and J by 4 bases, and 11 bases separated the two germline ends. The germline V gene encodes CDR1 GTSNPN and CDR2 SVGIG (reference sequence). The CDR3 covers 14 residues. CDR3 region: CAWSAGGLNQPQHF. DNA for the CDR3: TGTGCCTGGAGTGCCGGGGGCCTGAATCAGCCCCAGCATTTT.

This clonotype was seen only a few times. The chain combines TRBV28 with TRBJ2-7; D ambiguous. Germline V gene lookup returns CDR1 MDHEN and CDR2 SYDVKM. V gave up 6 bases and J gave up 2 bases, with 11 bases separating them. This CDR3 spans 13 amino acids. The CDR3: CASSRLEPYEQYF. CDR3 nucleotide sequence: TGTGCCAGCAGCCGCTTGGAACCCTACGAGCAGTACTTC.